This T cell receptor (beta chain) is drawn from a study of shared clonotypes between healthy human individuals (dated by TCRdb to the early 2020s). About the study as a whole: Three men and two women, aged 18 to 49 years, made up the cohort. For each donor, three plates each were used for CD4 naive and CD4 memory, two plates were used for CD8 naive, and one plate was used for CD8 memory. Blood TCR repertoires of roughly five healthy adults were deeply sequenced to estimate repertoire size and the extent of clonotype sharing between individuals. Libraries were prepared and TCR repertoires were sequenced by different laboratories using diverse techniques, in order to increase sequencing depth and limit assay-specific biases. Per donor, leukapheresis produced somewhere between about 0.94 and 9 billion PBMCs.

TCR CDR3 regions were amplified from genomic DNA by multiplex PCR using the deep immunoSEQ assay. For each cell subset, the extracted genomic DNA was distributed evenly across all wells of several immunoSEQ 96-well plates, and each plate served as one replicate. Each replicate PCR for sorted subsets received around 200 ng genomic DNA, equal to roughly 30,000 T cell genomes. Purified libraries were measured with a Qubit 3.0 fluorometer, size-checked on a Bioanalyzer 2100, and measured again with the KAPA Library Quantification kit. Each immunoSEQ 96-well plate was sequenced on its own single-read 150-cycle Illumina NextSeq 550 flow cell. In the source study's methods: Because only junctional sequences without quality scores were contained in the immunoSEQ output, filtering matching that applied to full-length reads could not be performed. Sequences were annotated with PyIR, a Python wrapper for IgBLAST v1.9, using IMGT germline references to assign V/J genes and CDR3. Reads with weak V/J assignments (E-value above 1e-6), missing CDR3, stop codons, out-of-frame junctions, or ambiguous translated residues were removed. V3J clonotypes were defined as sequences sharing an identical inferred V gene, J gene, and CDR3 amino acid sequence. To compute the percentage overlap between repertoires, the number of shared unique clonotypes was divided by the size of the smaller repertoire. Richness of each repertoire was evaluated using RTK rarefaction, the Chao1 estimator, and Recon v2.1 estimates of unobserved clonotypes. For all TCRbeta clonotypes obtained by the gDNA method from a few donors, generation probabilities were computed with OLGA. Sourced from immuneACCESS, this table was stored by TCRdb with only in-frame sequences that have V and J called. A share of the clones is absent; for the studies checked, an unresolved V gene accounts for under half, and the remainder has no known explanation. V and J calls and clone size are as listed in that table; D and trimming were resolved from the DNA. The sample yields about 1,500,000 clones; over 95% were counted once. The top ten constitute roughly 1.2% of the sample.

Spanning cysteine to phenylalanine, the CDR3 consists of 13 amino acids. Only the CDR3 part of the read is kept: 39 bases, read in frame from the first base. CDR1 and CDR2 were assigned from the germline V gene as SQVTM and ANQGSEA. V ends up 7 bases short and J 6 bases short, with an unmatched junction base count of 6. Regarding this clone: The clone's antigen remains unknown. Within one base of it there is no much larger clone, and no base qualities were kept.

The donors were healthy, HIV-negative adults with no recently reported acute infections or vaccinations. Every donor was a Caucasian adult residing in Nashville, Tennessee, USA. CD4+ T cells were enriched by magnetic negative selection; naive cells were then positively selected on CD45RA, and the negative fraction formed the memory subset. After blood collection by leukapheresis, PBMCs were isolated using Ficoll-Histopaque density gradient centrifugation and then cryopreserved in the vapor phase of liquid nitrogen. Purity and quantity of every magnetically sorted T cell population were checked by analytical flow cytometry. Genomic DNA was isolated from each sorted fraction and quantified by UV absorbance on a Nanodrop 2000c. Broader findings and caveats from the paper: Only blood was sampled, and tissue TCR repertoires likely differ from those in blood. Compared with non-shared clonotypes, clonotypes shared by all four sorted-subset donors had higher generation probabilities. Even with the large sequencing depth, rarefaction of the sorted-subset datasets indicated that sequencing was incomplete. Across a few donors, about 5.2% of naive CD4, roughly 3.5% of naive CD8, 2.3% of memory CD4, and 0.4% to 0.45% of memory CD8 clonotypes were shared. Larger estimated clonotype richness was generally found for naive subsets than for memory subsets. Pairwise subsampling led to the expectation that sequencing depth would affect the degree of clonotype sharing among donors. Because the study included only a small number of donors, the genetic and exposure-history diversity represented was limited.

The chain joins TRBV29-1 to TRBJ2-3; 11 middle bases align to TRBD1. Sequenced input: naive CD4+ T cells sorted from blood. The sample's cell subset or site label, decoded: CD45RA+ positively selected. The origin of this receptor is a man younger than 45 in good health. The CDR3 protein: CSAGQGAADTQYF. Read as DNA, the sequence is TGCAGCGCCGGACAGGGGGCGGCTGATACGCAGTATTTT.